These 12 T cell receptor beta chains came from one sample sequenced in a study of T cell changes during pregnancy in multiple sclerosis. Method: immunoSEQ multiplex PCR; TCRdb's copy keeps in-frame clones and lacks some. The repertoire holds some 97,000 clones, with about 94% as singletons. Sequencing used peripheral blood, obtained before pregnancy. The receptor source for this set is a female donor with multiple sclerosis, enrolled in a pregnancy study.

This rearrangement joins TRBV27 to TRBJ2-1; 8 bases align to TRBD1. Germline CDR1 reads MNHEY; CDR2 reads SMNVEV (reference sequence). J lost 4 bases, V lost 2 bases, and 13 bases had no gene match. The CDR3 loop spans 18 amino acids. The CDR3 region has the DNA TGTGCCAGCAGTTTACTTAGCTCGGACAGGGTGGGATACAATGAGCAGTTCTTC. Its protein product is CASSLLSSDRVGYNEQFF.

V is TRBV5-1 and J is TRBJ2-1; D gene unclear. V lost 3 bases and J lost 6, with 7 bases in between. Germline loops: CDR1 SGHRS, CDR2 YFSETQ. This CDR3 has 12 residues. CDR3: CASSYLSNEQFF. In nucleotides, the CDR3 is TGCGCCAGCAGCTACCTATCCAATGAGCAGTTCTTC. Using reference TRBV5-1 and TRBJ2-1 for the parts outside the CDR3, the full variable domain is KAGVTQTPRYLIKTRGQQVTLSCSPISGHRSVSWYQQTPGQGLQFLFEYFSETQRNKGNFPGRFSGRQFSNSRSEMNVSTLELGDSALYLCASSYLSNEQFFGPGTRLTVL.

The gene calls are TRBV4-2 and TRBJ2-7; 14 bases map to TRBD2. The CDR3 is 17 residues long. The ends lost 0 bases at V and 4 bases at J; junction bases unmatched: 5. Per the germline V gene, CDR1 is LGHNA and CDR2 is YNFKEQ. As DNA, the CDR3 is TGTGCCAGCAGCCAAGAGCAGGGACTAGCGGGGGTTTACGAGCAGTACTTC. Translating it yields CASSQEQGLAGVYEQYF.

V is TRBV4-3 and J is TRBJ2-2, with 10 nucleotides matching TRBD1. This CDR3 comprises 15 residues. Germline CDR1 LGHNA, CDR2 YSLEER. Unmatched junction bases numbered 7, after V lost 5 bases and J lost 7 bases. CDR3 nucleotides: TGCGCCAGCAGCTACGACAGGGGGCTGGGCGGGGAGCTGTTTTTT. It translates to CASSYDRGLGGELFF.

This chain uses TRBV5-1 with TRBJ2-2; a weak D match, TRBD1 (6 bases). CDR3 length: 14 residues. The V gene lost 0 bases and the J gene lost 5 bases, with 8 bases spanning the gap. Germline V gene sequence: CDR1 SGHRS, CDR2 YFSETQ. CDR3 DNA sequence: TGCGCCAGCAGCTTGGTTCAGGGGACCGGGGAGCTGTTTTTT. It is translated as CASSLVQGTGELFF.

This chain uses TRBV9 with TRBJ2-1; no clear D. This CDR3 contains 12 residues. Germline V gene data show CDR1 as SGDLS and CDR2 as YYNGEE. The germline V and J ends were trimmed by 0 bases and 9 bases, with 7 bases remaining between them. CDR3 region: CASSVATGEQFF. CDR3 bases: TGTGCCAGCAGCGTAGCTACGGGTGAGCAGTTCTTC.

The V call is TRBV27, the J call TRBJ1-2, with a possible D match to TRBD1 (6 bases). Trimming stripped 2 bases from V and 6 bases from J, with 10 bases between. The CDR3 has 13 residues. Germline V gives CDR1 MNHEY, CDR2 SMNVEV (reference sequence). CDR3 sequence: CASSLPGGHGYTF. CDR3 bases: TGTGCCAGCAGTTTACCGGGGGGCCATGGCTACACCTTC.

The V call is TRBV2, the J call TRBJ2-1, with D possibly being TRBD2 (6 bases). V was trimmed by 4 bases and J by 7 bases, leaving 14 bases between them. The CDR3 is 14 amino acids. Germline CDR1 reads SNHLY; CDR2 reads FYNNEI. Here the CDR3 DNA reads TGTGCCAGCAGTGGTACGCGAGGAGGGAATGAGCAGTTCTTC. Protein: CASSGTRGGNEQFF.

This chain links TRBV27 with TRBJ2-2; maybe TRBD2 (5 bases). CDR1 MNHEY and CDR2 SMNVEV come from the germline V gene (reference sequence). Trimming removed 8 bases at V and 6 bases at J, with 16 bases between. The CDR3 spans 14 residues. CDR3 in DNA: TGTGCCAGCGGTAACGGGGTCGGCTCCGGGGAGCTGTTTTTT. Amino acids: CASGNGVGSGELFF.

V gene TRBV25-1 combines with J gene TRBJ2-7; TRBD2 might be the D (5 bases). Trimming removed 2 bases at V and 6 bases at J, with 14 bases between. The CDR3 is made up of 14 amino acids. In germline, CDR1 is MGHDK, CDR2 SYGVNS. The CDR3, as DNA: TGTGCCAGCAGTGAAGTCGGGGTAGGGCCCGAGCAGTACTTC. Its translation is CASSEVGVGPEQYF.

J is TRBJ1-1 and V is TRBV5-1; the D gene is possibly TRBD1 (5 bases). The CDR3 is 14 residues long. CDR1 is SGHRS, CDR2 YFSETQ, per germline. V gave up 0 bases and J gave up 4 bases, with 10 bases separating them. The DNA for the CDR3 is TGCGCCAGCAGCTTGGTGGGGGGGTCCACTGAAGCTTTCTTT. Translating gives CASSLVGGSTEAFF.

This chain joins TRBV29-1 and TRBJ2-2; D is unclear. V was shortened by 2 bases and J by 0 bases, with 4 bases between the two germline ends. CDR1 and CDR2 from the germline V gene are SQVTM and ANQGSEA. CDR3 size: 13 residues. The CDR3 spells CSVEPTNTGELFF. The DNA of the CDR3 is TGCAGCGTTGAACCTACGAACACCGGGGAGCTGTTTTTT.